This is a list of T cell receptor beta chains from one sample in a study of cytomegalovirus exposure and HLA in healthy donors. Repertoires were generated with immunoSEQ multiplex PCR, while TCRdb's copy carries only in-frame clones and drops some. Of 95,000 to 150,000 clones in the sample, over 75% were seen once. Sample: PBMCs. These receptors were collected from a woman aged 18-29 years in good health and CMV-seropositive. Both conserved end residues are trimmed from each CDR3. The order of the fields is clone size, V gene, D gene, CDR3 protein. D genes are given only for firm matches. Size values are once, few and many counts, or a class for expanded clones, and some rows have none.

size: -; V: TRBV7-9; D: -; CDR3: ASSLGTGHYNQPQH
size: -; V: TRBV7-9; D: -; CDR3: ASSSLDRLNEQF
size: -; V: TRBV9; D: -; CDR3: ASSSSPQYTGELF
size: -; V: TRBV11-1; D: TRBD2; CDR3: ASSLERAGGNNEQF
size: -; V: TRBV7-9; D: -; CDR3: ASSPRGITYNEQF
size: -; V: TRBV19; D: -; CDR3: ASTRTGLSNQPQH
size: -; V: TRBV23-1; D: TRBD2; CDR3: ASSPLKAGGTYYEQF
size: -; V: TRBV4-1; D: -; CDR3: ASSPGPGDTQY
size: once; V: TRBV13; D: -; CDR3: ASSETGRNEQF
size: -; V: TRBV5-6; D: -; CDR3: ASSSLSSGNTIY
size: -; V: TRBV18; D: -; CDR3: ASSPSSGRYNEQF
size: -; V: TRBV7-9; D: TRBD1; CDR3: ASSLWTGVDEQF